This paragraph reports one TCR beta chain. This specimen belongs to a study of patients and donors after allogeneic stem cell transplantation. Trimming cost V 4 bases and J 7 bases, with 13 bases left between them. Germline CDR1 reads KGHDR; CDR2 reads SFDVKD. This CDR3 spans 14 amino acids. TCRdb re-analysed the RT-PCR reads in MiXCR, keeping a single row per CDR3 protein. The data contain some 960,000 distinct CDR3 sequences, approximately 18% of them singletons. This TCR derives from a human donor who was either an allogeneic HSCT recipient or a stem cell or donor lymphocyte infusion donor (not recorded which). It is not recorded whose cells these are; they may come from a transplant donor. This chain uses TRBV24-1 with TRBJ2-1; D perhaps matches TRBD1 (5 bases). Sequenced: blood, either unsorted or a sorted T cell fraction (not recorded which). The CDR3 DNA follows: TGTGCCACCAGTGACCAGGGAAAGGGGAATGAGCAGTTCTTC. Encoded protein: CATSDQGKGNEQFF.